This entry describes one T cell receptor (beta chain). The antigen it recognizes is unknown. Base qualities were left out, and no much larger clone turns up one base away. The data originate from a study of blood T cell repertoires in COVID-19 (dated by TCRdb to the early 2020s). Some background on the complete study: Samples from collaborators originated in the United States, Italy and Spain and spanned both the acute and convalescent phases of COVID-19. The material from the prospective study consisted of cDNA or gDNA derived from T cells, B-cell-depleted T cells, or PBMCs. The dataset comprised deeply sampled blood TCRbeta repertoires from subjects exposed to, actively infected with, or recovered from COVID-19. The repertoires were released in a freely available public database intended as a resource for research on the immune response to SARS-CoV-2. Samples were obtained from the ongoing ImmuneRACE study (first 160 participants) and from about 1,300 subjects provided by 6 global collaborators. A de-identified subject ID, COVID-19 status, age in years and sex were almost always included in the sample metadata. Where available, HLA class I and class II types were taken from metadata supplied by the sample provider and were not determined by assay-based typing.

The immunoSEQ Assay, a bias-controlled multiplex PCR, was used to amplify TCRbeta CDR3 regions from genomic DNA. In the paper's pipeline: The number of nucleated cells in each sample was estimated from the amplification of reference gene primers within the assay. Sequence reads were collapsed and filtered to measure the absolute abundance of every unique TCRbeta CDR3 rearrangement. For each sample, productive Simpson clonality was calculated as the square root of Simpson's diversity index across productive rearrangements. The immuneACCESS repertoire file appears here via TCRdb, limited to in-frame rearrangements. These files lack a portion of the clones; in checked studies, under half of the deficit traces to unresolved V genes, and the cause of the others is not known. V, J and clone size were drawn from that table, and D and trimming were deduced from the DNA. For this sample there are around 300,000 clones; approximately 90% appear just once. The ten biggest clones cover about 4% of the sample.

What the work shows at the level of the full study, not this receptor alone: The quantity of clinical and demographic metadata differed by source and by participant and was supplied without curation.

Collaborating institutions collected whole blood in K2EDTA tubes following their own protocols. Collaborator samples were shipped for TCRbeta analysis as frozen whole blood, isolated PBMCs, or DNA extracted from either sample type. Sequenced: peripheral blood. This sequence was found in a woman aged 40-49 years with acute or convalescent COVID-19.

The DNA is as follows: TGTGCCAGTAGTCGGGGGAACCTAATCACAGATACGCAGTATTTT. Translated, this gives CASSRGNLITDTQYF. In this chain, TRBV19 is recombined with TRBJ2-3; the best D guess is TRBD2, with 6 bases matching. V and J lose 5 bases and 2 bases, and a span of 14 bases separates them. From cysteine to phenylalanine, the CDR3 is 15 amino acids long. The DNA shown is the 45-base CDR3, in frame from base 1. The germline V gene (reference sequence) yields LNHDA for CDR1 and SQIVND for CDR2.